This TCR beta chain is drawn from a study of T cell responses to AZD1222 COVID-19 vaccine. CDR3 size: 16 residues. V was clipped by 1 base and J by 5 bases, with 17 bases between them. Germline V gene data show CDR1 as MDHEN and CDR2 as SYDVKM. General study findings and limits: As reported, nearly half of all spike-specific TCRs target variant regions that are unmutated. Donors in the cohort were predominantly white British and more often female, and clonal diversity was possibly underestimated.

TCRdb's table, derived via immunoSEQ multiplex PCR, lists solely in-frame clones and lacks some. The sample has under 150,000 clones. To note about this clone: Its antigen is unknown.

This rearrangement joins TRBV28 to TRBJ1-1, with a possible D match to TRBD1 (6 bases). Sample: peripheral blood. This TCR was sampled from an adult in good health. The CDR3 loop is CASSLFRSPRGTEAFF. DNA of the CDR3: TGTGCCAGCAGTTTATTTAGATCCCCCAGGGGTACTGAAGCTTTCTTT.